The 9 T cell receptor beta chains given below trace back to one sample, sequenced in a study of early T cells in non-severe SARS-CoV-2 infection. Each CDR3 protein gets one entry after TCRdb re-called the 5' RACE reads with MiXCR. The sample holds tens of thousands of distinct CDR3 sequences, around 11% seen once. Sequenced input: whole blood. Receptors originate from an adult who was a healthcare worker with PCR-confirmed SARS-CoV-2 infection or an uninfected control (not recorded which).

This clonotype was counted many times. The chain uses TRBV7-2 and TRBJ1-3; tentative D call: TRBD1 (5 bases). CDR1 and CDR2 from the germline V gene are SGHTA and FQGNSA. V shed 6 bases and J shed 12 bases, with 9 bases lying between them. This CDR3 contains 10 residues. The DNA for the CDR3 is TGTGCCAGCAGGGACATCGACATATATTTT. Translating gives CASRDIDIYF.

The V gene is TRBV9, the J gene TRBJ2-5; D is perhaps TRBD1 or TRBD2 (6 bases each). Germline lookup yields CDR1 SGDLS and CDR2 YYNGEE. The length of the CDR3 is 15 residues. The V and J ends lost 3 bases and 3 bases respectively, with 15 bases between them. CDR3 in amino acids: CASSAMRGGKETQYF. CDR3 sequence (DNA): TGTGCCAGCAGCGCAATGAGAGGGGGGAAAGAGACCCAGTACTTC.

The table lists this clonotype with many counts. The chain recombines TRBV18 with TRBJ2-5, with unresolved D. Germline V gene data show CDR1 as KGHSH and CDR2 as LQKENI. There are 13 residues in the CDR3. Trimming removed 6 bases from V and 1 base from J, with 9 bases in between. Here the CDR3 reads CASSPRTQETQYF. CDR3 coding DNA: TGTGCCAGCTCTCCCCGGACCCAAGAGACCCAGTACTTC.

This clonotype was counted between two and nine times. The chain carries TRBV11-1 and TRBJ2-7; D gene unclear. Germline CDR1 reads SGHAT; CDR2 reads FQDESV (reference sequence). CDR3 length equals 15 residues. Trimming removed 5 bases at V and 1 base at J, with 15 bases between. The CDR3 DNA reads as TGTGCCAGCAGCCAGAATGATCCGGGTTCCTACGAGCAGTACTTC. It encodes CASSQNDPGSYEQYF.

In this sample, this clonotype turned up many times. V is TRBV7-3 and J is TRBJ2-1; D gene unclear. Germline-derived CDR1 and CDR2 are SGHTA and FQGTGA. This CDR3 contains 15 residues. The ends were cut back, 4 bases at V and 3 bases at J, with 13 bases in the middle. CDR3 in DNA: TGTGCCAGCAGCTCCCATGGTTTAGTCTACAATGAGCAGTTCTTC. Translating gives CASSSHGLVYNEQFF. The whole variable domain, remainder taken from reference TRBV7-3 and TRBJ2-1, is GAGVSQTPSNKVTEKGKYVELRCDPISGHTALYWYRQSLGQGPEFLIYFQGTGAADDSGLPNDRFFAVRPEGSVSTLKIQRTERGDSAVYLCASSSHGLVYNEQFFGPGTRLTVL.

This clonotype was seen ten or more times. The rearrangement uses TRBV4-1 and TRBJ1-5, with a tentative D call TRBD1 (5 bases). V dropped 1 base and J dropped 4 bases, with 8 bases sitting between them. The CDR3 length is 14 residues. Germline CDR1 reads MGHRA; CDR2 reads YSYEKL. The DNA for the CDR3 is TGCGCCAGCAGCCAAGCCAGGGCAAATCAGCCCCAGCATTTT. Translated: CASSQARANQPQHF.

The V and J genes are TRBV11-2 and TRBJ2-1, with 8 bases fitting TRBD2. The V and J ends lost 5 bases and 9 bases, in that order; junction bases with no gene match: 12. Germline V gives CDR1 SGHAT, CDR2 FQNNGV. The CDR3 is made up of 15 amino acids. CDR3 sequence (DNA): TGTGCCAGCAGCCCAGCTTCGGGGGGGCCCAGTGAGCAGTTCTTC. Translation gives CASSPASGGPSEQFF.

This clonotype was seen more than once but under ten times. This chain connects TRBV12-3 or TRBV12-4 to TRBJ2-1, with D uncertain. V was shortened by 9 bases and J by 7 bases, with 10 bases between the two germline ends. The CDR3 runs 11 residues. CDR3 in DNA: TGTGCCAGTTATTTGGGGAATGAGCAGTTCTTC. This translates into CASYLGNEQFF.

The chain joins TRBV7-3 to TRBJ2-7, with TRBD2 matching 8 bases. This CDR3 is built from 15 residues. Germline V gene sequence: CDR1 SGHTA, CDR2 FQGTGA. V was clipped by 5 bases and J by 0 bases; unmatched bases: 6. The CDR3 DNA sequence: TGTGCCAGCAGCCAGAGCGGGGGCGCCTCCTACGAGCAGTACTTC. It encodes CASSQSGGASYEQYF.